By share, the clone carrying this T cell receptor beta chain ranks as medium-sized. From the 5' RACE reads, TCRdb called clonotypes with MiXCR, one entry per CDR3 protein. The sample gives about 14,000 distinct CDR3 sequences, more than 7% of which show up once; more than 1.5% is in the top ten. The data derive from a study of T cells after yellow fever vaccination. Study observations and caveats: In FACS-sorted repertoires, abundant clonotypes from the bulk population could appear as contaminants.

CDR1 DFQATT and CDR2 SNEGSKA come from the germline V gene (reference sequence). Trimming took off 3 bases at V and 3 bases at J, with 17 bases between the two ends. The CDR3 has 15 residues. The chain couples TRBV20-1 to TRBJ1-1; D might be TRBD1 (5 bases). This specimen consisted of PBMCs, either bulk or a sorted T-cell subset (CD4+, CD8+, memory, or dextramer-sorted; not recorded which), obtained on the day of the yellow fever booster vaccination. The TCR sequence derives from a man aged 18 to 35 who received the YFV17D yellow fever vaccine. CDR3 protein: CSARPGGSGDTEAFF. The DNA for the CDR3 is TGCAGTGCTAGGCCTGGGGGGTCGGGGGACACTGAAGCTTTCTTT.